Listed below are T cell receptor beta chains from one sample, sequenced in a study of PD-1 blockade in classical Hodgkin lymphoma. The data were produced by immunoSEQ multiplex PCR, yet TCRdb's version contains in-frame clones alone and is incomplete. Among more than 9,500 clones listed, roughly 84% were seen once. The material was CD8+ T cells from blood, obtained before the fourth cycle of nivolumab. The receptor set was obtained from a human donor with classical Hodgkin lymphoma. The donor label of this sample is uncertain. Both conserved end residues are part of each CDR3. Each record gives: J gene, D gene, V gene, CDR3 length, clone size, CDR3 protein, CDR3 DNA. D genes are given only for firm matches. The size field is filled for only some rows; it gives once, few, many or a size class.

TRBJ1-5 | TRBD1 | TRBV11-2 | 14 | NA | CASSSGQGNQPQHF | TGTGCCAGCAGCTCGGGACAGGGCAATCAGCCCCAGCATTTT
TRBJ2-2 | TRBD1 | TRBV19 | 15 | NA | CASSITLGGAGELFF | TGTGCCAGTAGTATTACTCTAGGGGGCGCCGGGGAGCTGTTTTTT
TRBJ2-7 | NA | TRBV28 | 18 | NA | CASSQPGLLRAIHYEQYF | TGTGCCAGCAGTCAGCCGGGACTCCTCCGTGCGATCCACTACGAGCAGTACTTC
TRBJ1-6 | NA | TRBV11-2 | 18 | NA | CASTSIPEQRPNNSPLHF | TGTGCCAGCACCTCAATCCCCGAACAGAGACCGAATAATTCACCCCTCCACTTT
TRBJ1-5 | NA | TRBV15 | 15 | NA | CATSRDGGSNQPQHF | TGTGCCACCAGCAGAGACGGGGGAAGCAATCAGCCCCAGCATTTT
TRBJ2-1 | NA | TRBV5-6 | 12 | NA | CASSLIDNEQFF | TGTGCCAGCAGCTTGATTGACAATGAGCAGTTCTTC
TRBJ2-2 | NA | TRBV19 | 17 | once | CASSIDLERAFTGELFF | TGTGCCAGTAGTATAGATCTCGAGCGGGCCTTCACCGGGGAGCTGTTTTTT
TRBJ2-1 | TRBD2 | TRBV4-1 | 17 | NA | CASSQDQLAELYNEQFF | TGCGCCAGCAGCCAAGATCAACTAGCGGAACTATACAATGAGCAGTTCTTC
TRBJ1-5 | TRBD1 | TRBV28 | 15 | NA | CASSFTGESNQPQHF | TGTGCCAGCAGTTTTACAGGGGAAAGCAATCAGCCCCAGCATTTT
TRBJ2-5 | TRBD1 | TRBV19 | 15 | NA | CASSIGGQGSETQYF | TGTGCCAGTAGTATAGGGGGACAGGGTAGCGAGACCCAGTACTTC
TRBJ2-5 | TRBD2 | TRBV4-2 | 16 | NA | CASSQGLAGGEETQYF | TGTGCCAGCAGCCAGGGACTAGCGGGAGGGGAAGAGACCCAGTACTTC
TRBJ2-3 | TRBD1 | TRBV11-2 | 16 | NA | CASSLEDGTGTDTQYF | TGTGCCAGCAGCTTAGAGGATGGGACAGGGACAGATACGCAGTATTTT
TRBJ1-1 | TRBD1 | TRBV23-1 | 15 | NA | CASSWNRGGNAEAFF | TGCGCCAGCAGTTGGAACAGGGGTGGAAATGCGGAAGCTTTCTTT
TRBJ1-1 | NA | TRBV5-3 | 10 | NA | CAGRNTEAFF | TGTGCCGGGAGGAACACTGAAGCTTTCTTT
TRBJ2-5 | NA | TRBV11-2 | 18 | NA | CASSLDPLEGSSQETQYF | TGTGCCAGCAGCTTAGACCCCCTTGAGGGGAGTAGTCAAGAGACCCAGTACTTC
TRBJ2-5 | TRBD2 | TRBV7-6 | 14 | NA | CASSELALQETQYF | TGTGCCAGCAGCGAACTAGCGTTACAAGAGACCCAGTACTTC
TRBJ1-2 | NA | TRBV10-3 | 13 | NA | CAISPGTEYGYTF | TGTGCCATCAGCCCAGGGACGGAGTATGGCTACACCTTC
TRBJ2-7 | TRBD2 | TRBV15 | 16 | few | CATSSGIRGGTYEQYF | TGTGCCACCAGCAGCGGAATACGCGGGGGGACCTACGAGCAGTACTTC
TRBJ2-7 | NA | TRBV19 | 11 | NA | CASSLGYEQYF | TGTGCCAGTAGTTTGGGATACGAGCAGTACTTC
TRBJ2-7 | NA | TRBV7-5 | 13 | NA | CASSLVFGDEQYF | TGTGCCAGCAGCTTAGTTTTCGGGGACGAGCAGTACTTC
TRBJ2-7 | NA | TRBV6-6 | 15 | NA | CASTLGTGPLSEQYF | TGTGCCAGCACCCTAGGGACCGGTCCCCTCTCCGAGCAGTACTTC
TRBJ1-5 | NA | TRBV6-5 | 13 | NA | CASSYSPNQPQHF | TGTGCCAGCAGTTACTCTCCTAATCAGCCCCAGCATTTT
TRBJ2-2 | NA | TRBV5-8 | 12 | NA | CASSPVPGELFF | TGTGCCAGCAGCCCGGTTCCCGGGGAGCTGTTTTTT
TRBJ2-7 | NA | TRBV7-8 | 15 | once | CASTPGAGHSYEQYF | TGTGCCAGCACCCCGGGGGCAGGACACTCGTACGAGCAGTACTTC
TRBJ2-1 | NA | TRBV5-1 | 16 | NA | CASSQFGSPGYNEQFF | TGCGCCAGCAGCCAATTTGGGTCTCCGGGTTACAATGAGCAGTTCTTC
TRBJ2-1 | NA | TRBV9 | 12 | NA | CASRGGADEQFF | TGTGCCAGCAGAGGGGGGGCGGATGAGCAGTTCTTC
TRBJ1-2 | TRBD1 | TRBV7-9 | 16 | NA | CASSFAGQPANYGYTF | TGTGCCAGCAGCTTCGCGGGACAGCCAGCTAACTATGGCTACACCTTC
TRBJ1-4 | NA | TRBV15 | 17 | NA | CATSSEHWTATNEKLFF | TGTGCCACCAGCAGTGAACATTGGACGGCCACTAATGAAAAACTGTTTTTT
TRBJ2-2 | NA | TRBV27 | 12 | NA | CASSFQIGELFF | TGTGCCAGCAGTTTCCAGATCGGGGAGCTGTTTTTT
TRBJ1-1 | NA | TRBV4-1 | 13 | few | CASSVAEYTEAFF | TGCGCCAGCAGTGTAGCTGAGTACACTGAAGCTTTCTTT
TRBJ2-5 | NA | TRBV7-9 | 15 | NA | CASSLVVGSGETQYF | TGTGCCAGCAGCTTAGTTGTGGGCTCGGGCGAGACCCAGTACTTC
TRBJ1-1 | NA | TRBV7-9 | 14 | NA | CASSPGMGNTEAFF | TGTGCCAGCAGCCCGGGAATGGGAAATACTGAAGCTTTCTTT
TRBJ2-1 | TRBD1 | TRBV5-6 | 15 | few | CASSKRDSSYNEQFF | TGTGCCAGCAGCAAACGGGACAGCTCCTACAATGAGCAGTTCTTC
TRBJ2-7 | NA | TRBV19 | 12 | NA | CASSIGRSEQYF | TGTGCCAGTAGTATAGGGAGAAGCGAGCAGTACTTC
TRBJ2-1 | NA | TRBV5-6 | 17 | NA | CASSLARDRTSYNEQFF | TGTGCCAGCAGCTTGGCCCGCGACAGGACTTCCTACAATGAGCAGTTCTTC
TRBJ2-7 | TRBD2 | TRBV5-1 | 15 | NA | CASSVGLADSYEQYF | TGCGCCAGCAGCGTGGGACTAGCGGATTCCTACGAGCAGTACTTC
TRBJ1-5 | TRBD1 | TRBV27 | 14 | NA | CTSANRGGNQPQHF | TGTACCAGCGCGAACAGGGGAGGAAATCAGCCCCAGCATTTT
TRBJ2-7 | TRBD1 | TRBV29-1 | 14 | NA | CSVERAGGTYEQYF | TGCAGCGTTGAGAGGGCAGGGGGAACCTACGAGCAGTACTTC
TRBJ2-5 | NA | TRBV2 | 13 | NA | CASTHGPEETQYF | TGTGCCAGCACCCACGGGCCAGAAGAGACCCAGTACTTC